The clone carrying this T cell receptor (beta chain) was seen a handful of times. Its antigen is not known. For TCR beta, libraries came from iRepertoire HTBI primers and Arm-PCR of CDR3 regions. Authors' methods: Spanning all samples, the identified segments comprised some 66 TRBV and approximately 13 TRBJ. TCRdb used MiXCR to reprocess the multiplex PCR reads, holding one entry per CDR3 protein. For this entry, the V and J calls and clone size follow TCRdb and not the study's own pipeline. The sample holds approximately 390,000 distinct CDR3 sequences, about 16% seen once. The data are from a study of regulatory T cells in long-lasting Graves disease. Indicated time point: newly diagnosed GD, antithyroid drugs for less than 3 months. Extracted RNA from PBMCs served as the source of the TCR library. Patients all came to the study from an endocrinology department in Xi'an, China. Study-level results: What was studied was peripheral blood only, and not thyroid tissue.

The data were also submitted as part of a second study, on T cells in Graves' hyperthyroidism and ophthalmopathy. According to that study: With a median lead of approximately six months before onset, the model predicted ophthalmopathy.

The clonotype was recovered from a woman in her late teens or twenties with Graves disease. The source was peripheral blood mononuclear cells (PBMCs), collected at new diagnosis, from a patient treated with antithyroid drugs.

CDR3: CAWSRQGAYGYTF. Here the CDR3 DNA reads TGTGCCTGGAGCCGACAGGGGGCCTATGGCTACACCTTC. The rearrangement joins TRBV30 to TRBJ1-2; 10 bases align to TRBD1. J was trimmed by 4 bases and V by 3 bases; bases with no gene match: 2. Germline lookup yields CDR1 GTSNPN and CDR2 SVGIG (reference sequence). This CDR3 contains 13 residues.